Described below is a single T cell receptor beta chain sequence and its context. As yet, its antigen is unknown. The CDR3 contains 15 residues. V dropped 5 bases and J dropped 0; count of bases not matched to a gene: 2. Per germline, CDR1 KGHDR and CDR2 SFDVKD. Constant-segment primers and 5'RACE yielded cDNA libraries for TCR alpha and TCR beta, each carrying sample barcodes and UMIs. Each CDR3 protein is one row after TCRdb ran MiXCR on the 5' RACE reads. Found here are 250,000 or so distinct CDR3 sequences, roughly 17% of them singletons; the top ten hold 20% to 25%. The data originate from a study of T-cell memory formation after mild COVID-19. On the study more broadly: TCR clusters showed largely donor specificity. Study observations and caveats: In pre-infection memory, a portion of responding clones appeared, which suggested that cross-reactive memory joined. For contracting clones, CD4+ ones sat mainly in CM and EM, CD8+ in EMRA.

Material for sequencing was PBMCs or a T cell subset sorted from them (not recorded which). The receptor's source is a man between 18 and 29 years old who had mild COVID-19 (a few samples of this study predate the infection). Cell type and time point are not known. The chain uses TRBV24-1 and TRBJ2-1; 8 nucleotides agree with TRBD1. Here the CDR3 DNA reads TGTGCCACCAGTGGAGGACAGGGCTCCTACAATGAGCAGTTCTTC. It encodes CATSGGQGSYNEQFF.